This record covers a single T cell receptor (beta chain). Antigen: not known. Through a sample-barcoded 5' primer and a J-beta primer mix, a second PCR was run for about 7 to 12 cycles. Using its own MiXCR run on the 5' RACE reads, TCRdb lists one record per CDR3 protein. Of around 500,000 distinct CDR3 sequences listed, about 26% are singletons. This entry belongs to a study of blood T cells in healthy people across ages. General study points: TCR beta diversity was tightly associated with the proportion of naive T cells. Fewer expanded clones and more diversity marked long-lived versus aged donors. Not knowing donor CMV status may have confounded expanded clonotype changes.

The sample was also reused in another study, on T cells of mothers and their children. This second study notes: A few mothers and their six children, all healthy Caucasians, donated.

The sequencing input was blood. The sequence was collected from a boy under 10 years old in good health.

This CDR3 is CASAQGGSYEQYF. CDR3 bases: TGTGCCAGCGCTCAGGGCGGATCCTACGAGCAGTACTTC. The chain joins TRBV6-1 to TRBJ2-7, with a tentative D call TRBD1 (5 bases). The CDR3 is made up of 13 amino acids. Germline V gene sequence: CDR1 MNHNS, CDR2 SASEGT. Trimming took off 8 bases at V and 1 base at J, with 12 bases between the two ends.